What follows are 26 T cell receptor beta chains derived from one specimen sequenced in a study of blood T cell repertoires in COVID-19. Measured with immunoSEQ multiplex PCR; TCRdb has only the in-frame clones, and not every one. The data show around 4,500 clones, about 80% seen once. The material sequenced was peripheral blood. These receptors were collected from a man between 65 and 85 years old with active COVID-19.

The chain links TRBV4-3 to TRBJ2-2; D remains ambiguous. CDR1 and CDR2 from the germline V gene are LGHNA and YSLEER. The CDR3 length is 15 residues. The V and J ends lost 0 bases and 4 bases respectively, with 9 bases between them. The CDR3 bases are TGCGCCAGCAGCCAAGATCAGCTAGTCACCGGGGAGCTGTTTTTT. Encoded protein: CASSQDQLVTGELFF.

The V gene is TRBV7-8, the J gene TRBJ2-3; TRBD1 might be the D (6 bases). Trimming left V 5 bases short and J 0 bases short, with 12 bases between. This CDR3 contains 15 residues. In germline, CDR1 is SGHVS, CDR2 FQNEAQ. This CDR3 reads CASSPGHASTDTQYF. As DNA, the CDR3 is TGTGCCAGCAGCCCGGGACACGCGAGCACAGATACGCAGTATTTT.

This chain uses TRBV5-4 with TRBJ2-7, with 10 bases matching TRBD1. V gave up 0 bases and J gave up 2 bases; unmatched junction bases: 2. The CDR3 is 15 residues long. Germline-derived CDR1 and CDR2 are SGHNT and YYREEE (reference sequence). The CDR3 reads CASSLGGQGPYEQYF. CDR3 nucleotide sequence: TGTGCCAGCAGCTTGGGGGGACAGGGGCCCTACGAGCAGTACTTC.

The chain employs TRBV7-9 and TRBJ2-1; TRBD2 agrees at 7 bases. The CDR3 totals 16 residues. With 5 bases clipped from V and 5 bases from J, the junction kept 12 bases outside the gene matches. Germline assignment: CDR1 SEHNR and CDR2 FQNEAQ (reference sequence). CDR3 residues: CASSTTWEAGDNEQFF. In DNA form, the CDR3 reads TGTGCCAGCAGCACCACCTGGGAGGCGGGGGACAATGAGCAGTTCTTC.

This chain links TRBV24-1 with TRBJ2-5; 11 nucleotides match TRBD1. The CDR3 spans 15 residues. The germline CDR1 and CDR2 sequences are KGHDR and SFDVKD. V lost 9 bases to trimming and J lost 5 bases; unmatched junction nucleotides: 10. The CDR3 loop reads CATGTGQGAPETQYF. The CDR3 DNA follows: TGTGCCACCGGAACTGGACAGGGGGCTCCGGAGACCCAGTACTTC.

The CDR3 spells CASSLDSRGSLYTEAFF. CDR3 DNA: TGTGCCAGCAGCTTAGATTCTAGGGGCAGCCTGTACACTGAAGCTTTCTTT. V usage is TRBV11-2 and J usage is TRBJ1-1; D perhaps matches TRBD1 (5 bases). Germline V lookup: CDR1 SGHAT, CDR2 FQNNGV. V lost 0 bases and J lost 3, with 17 bases in between. The CDR3 spans 17 residues.

The chain links TRBV5-8 to TRBJ1-4; the match to TRBD1 covers 7 bases. J gave up 11 bases and V 4 bases, and 14 bases lay outside the gene matches. The CDR3 covers 15 residues. The germline V gene has CDR1 SGHTS and CDR2 YDEGEE. The CDR3 coding sequence is TGTGCCAGCAGCATCCGACAGGGAACCCCAGGGAAACTGTTTTTT. Its protein product is CASSIRQGTPGKLFF.

By its share, this clone is medium-sized. V is TRBV9 and J is TRBJ1-1; TRBD1 might be the D (5 bases). The germline gives CDR1 SGDLS, CDR2 YYNGEE. The CDR3 spans 15 residues. V was trimmed by 0 bases and J by 4 bases, leaving 13 bases between them. The CDR3, as DNA: TGTGCCAGCAGCGTAGAGGCGGGGGAGGGCACTGAAGCTTTCTTT. Encoded protein: CASSVEAGEGTEAFF.

The genes are TRBV7-2 and TRBJ1-5; tentatively, D is TRBD1 (6 bases). The length of the CDR3 is 15 residues. Trimming left V 6 bases short and J 5 bases short, with 17 bases between. The V gene's germline CDR1 is SGHTA and CDR2 FQGNSA. The CDR3 sequence: CASSGATGFDQPQHF. CDR3 DNA: TGTGCCAGCAGTGGCGCCACAGGGTTCGATCAGCCCCAGCATTTT.

The chain combines TRBV13 with TRBJ1-2; no firm D call. The CDR3 consists of 11 residues. The ends were cut back, 4 bases at V and 10 bases at J, with 10 bases in the middle. CDR1 PRHDT and CDR2 FYEKMQ come from the germline V gene (reference sequence). The CDR3 here is CASSSRSPYTF. The CDR3, as DNA: TGTGCCAGCAGCTCTCGTTCCCCCTACACCTTC.

This clone was seen more than once but under ten times. The chain has TRBV6-6 and TRBJ1-1; D uncertain. This CDR3 is 14 amino acids long. V was trimmed by 2 bases and J by 6 bases, leaving 13 bases between them. The germline V gene encodes CDR1 MNHNY and CDR2 SVGAGI (reference sequence). Written as DNA, the CDR3 is TGTGCCAGCAGTTACATCGGGTTTCGGGCTGAAGCTTTCTTT. The encoded protein is CASSYIGFRAEAFF.

This clone was seen a single time. The J gene is TRBJ1-2, the V gene TRBV28; perhaps TRBD1 as D (5 bases). The germline gives CDR1 MDHEN, CDR2 SYDVKM. This CDR3 region has 12 residues. Trimming pared 9 bases from V and 5 bases from J, leaving 13 bases between. CDR3 loop: CASRRQGYGYTF. DNA of the CDR3: TGTGCCAGTCGCAGGCAGGGTTATGGCTACACCTTC.

V usage is TRBV11-2 and J usage is TRBJ2-2; tentatively, D is TRBD2 (6 bases). Germline V gene lookup returns CDR1 SGHAT and CDR2 FQNNGV. The CDR3 spans 15 residues. The V and J ends lost 5 bases and 2 bases respectively, with 12 bases between them. CDR3 amino acids: CASSLPGLNTGELFF. CDR3 in DNA: TGTGCCAGCAGCCTCCCGGGACTCAACACCGGGGAGCTGTTTTTT. Drawing the rest from reference TRBV11-2 and TRBJ2-2, the complete variable domain is EAGVAQSPRYKIIEKRQSVAFWCNPISGHATLYWYQQILGQGPKLLIQFQNNGVVDDSQLPKDRFSAERLKGVDSTLKIQPAKLEDSAVYLCASSLPGLNTGELFFGEGSRLTVL.

This chain uses TRBV18 with TRBJ2-1; D gene unclear. The germline V gene encodes CDR1 KGHSH and CDR2 LQKENI. CDR3 length: 12 amino acids. The V end lost 3 bases, the J end lost 8 bases, and 8 bases lay between the germline ends. This chain's CDR3 is CASSPNTDEQFF. In nucleotides, the CDR3 is TGTGCCAGCTCACCGAATACGGATGAGCAGTTCTTC. Together with reference TRBV18 and TRBJ2-1, the CDR3 gives the full variable domain: NAGVMQNPRHLVRRRGQEARLRCSPMKGHSHVYWYRQLPEEGLKFMVYLQKENIIDESGMPKERFSAEFPKEGPSILRIQQVVRGDSAAYFCASSPNTDEQFFGPGTRLTVL.

J is TRBJ2-3 and V is TRBV7-9, with TRBD2 identical over 8 bases. V shed 6 bases and J 7 bases; nucleotides not matched to a gene: 6. Germline V gives CDR1 SEHNR, CDR2 FQNEAQ (reference sequence). This CDR3 spans 13 amino acids. The CDR3: CASRVGLENTQYF. The CDR3 bases are TGTGCCAGCAGGGTGGGACTAGAAAATACGCAGTATTTT.

As to this clone: At one end, the junction sequence differs from germline, possibly due to a read error. The chain carries TRBV7-9 and TRBJ1-1; 8 bases are a match to TRBD1. Germline V gives CDR1 SEHNR, CDR2 FQNEAQ (reference sequence). CDR3 size: 15 residues. CDR3 in amino acids: CAGSSRTGMNTEAFF. CDR3 DNA sequence: TGTGCCGGCAGCTCGCGGACAGGGATGAACACTGAAGCTTTCTTT.

This clone appeared a few times. The chain joins TRBV24-1 to TRBJ2-5, with 12 bases identical to TRBD2. Germline lookup yields CDR1 KGHDR and CDR2 SFDVKD. J gave up 2 bases and V 3 bases, and 6 bases lay outside the gene matches. The CDR3 totals 17 residues. CDR3 coding DNA: TGTGCCACCAGTGATACCCTGACTAGCGGGGGACAAGAGACCCAGTACTTC. It yields the protein CATSDTLTSGGQETQYF.

V and J are TRBV12-3 or TRBV12-4 and TRBJ1-1; no definite D call. V was cut by 3 bases and J by 3 bases, with 8 bases left in between. This CDR3 has 13 residues. As DNA, the CDR3 is TGTGCCAGCAGTTTGGGGAGGGACACTGAAGCTTTCTTT. This gives the protein CASSLGRDTEAFF.

The chain joins TRBV6-1 to TRBJ2-1, with D possibly TRBD1 on 5 matching bases. CDR3 length equals 13 residues. V shed 3 bases and J shed 10 bases, with 13 bases lying between them. Germline assignment: CDR1 MNHNS and CDR2 SASEGT. The DNA of the CDR3 is TGTGCCAGCAGTGATACCAGGGCCCGCGAGCAGTTCTTC. The encoded protein is CASSDTRAREQFF.

The chain uses TRBV3-1 (or the pseudogene TRBV3-2) and TRBJ2-7; 10 bases match TRBD2. The CDR3 extends over 16 amino acids. V lost 4 bases to trimming and J lost 6 bases; unmatched junction nucleotides: 12. The V gene's germline CDR1 is LGHDT and CDR2 YNNKEL (reference sequence). The CDR3 sequence is CASSPQRGTSVGEQYF. The CDR3 DNA reads TGTGCCAGCAGCCCCCAGCGAGGGACTAGCGTAGGCGAGCAGTACTTC.

V is TRBV4-1 and J is TRBJ2-3; possible D gene TRBD2, 5 bases. V lost 3 bases and J lost 3, with 10 bases in between. Germline V gene lookup returns CDR1 MGHRA and CDR2 YSYEKL. The CDR3 has 14 amino acids. CDR3 sequence reads: CASSHPGGTDTQYF. CDR3 in DNA: TGCGCCAGCAGCCACCCTGGCGGGACAGATACGCAGTATTTT.

This chain links TRBV7-8 with TRBJ2-1; 8 nucleotides agree with TRBD2. The CDR3 consists of 16 residues. Trimming took 2 bases from V and 9 from J; bases not matched to a gene: 12. Germline V gene sequence: CDR1 SGHVS, CDR2 FQNEAQ. In DNA form, the CDR3 reads TGTGCCAGCAGCTTAACCGGGGGGGGGTATGTGGTTGAGCAGTTCTTC. As protein: CASSLTGGGYVVEQFF.

V is TRBV7-2 and J is TRBJ1-2; 8 positions agree with TRBD1. This CDR3 is 16 amino acids long. V trimming: 1 base; J trimming: 4 bases; junction bases outside the gene matches: 8. CDR1 is SGHTA and CDR2 is FQGNSA in the germline V gene. The CDR3 region is CASSLGQGGQGYGYTF. CDR3 nucleotide sequence: TGTGCCAGCAGCTTAGGTCAGGGCGGACAGGGCTATGGCTACACCTTC.

The chain employs TRBV4-3 and TRBJ2-2, with unresolved D. The CDR3 totals 17 residues. Germline values: CDR1 LGHNA, CDR2 YSLEER. The V end lost 4 bases, the J end lost 1 base, and 16 bases lay between the germline ends. The DNA for the CDR3 is TGCGCCAGCAGCCTACGACACAATCAAAGGAACACCGGGGAGCTGTTTTTT. This translates into CASSLRHNQRNTGELFF.

J is TRBJ1-1 and V is TRBV10-1; 9 nucleotides match TRBD1. V trimming: 1 base; J trimming: 5 bases; junction bases outside the gene matches: 5. The CDR3 is made up of 15 amino acids. Germline loops: CDR1 WNHNN, CDR2 SYGVQD (reference sequence). The CDR3 region has the DNA TGCGCCAGCAGTGAGTGTCATGGACAGGGGACTGAAGCTTTCTTT. It is translated as CASSECHGQGTEAFF.

The rearrangement links TRBV3-1 (or the pseudogene TRBV3-2) to TRBJ2-3; 8 bases line up with TRBD2. CDR3 length: 18 residues. J gave up 0 bases and V 1 base, and 9 bases lay outside the gene matches. The V gene's germline CDR1 is LGHDT and CDR2 YNNKEL (reference sequence). The CDR3 DNA is TGTGCCAGCAGCCAAGGAAGACTAGCGTACACTAGCACAGATACGCAGTATTTT. Encoded protein: CASSQGRLAYTSTDTQYF.